This T cell receptor beta chain was captured in a study of blood T cell repertoires in COVID-19. Study-level background: PBMCs, B-cell-depleted T cells, or T cells were the source of the cDNA or gDNA that made up the material.

The CDR3 contains 15 residues. Germline CDR1 reads LNHNV; CDR2 reads YYDKDF (reference sequence). The V end was cut by 0 bases, the J end by 2 bases, with 8 bases between. The authors' processing: Amplification with reference gene primers provided the estimates of nucleated cell counts. Sequencing used immunoSEQ multiplex PCR; TCRdb keeps in-frame clones, though not all of them. That table supplies the V and J calls and clone size; D and trimming were determined from the DNA. Found here are over 150,000 clones, 84% of them singletons; the top ten hold roughly 7%. Participants were aged about 18 to 100 years, lived in roughly 23 US areas, and enrolled virtually. Cohort assignment relied on participant-reported clinical history.

The chain links TRBV15 to TRBJ1-5, with D possibly TRBD1 on 6 matching bases. The origin of this receptor is a man aged 35-49 years who had recovered from COVID-19. Specimen: PBMCs or T cells enriched from blood (not recorded which). The CDR3 region is CATSRDPGGNQPQHF. In nucleotides, the CDR3 is TGTGCCACCAGCAGAGATCCAGGGGGCAATCAGCCCCAGCATTTT.